This T cell receptor (beta chain) was sequenced in a study of early T cells in non-severe SARS-CoV-2 infection. On the study more broadly: Sequencing used unsorted whole-blood bulk RNA, so chains lack pairing.

The CDR3 contains 11 residues. CDR1 is MDHEN and CDR2 is SYDVKM in the germline V gene. V lost 11 bases, J lost 6 bases, and 14 bases lay in between. Attachment of unique molecular identifiers was made to individual cDNA molecules. TCRdb re-called the 5' RACE reads with MiXCR, one entry per CDR3 protein. The sample includes approximately 81,000 distinct CDR3 sequences, about 14% seen only once; the top ten take around 3.3%. This clonotype was seen a few times. Its antigen is undetermined. Overall study findings and caveats: Private and CD4 specificities were missed by VDJdb matching, which favored anti-spike CD8 responses.

The source of this sequence is an adult who was a healthcare worker with PCR-confirmed SARS-CoV-2 infection or an uninfected control (not recorded which). Input material: whole blood. This chain uses TRBV28 with TRBJ2-7; D may be TRBD1 (6 bases). CDR3 nucleotide sequence: TGTGCCGAAGGCGCAGGGGTCGAGCAGTACTTC. Protein sequence: CAEGAGVEQYF.